The following is a T cell receptor (beta chain) sequence with its context. It lacks a known antigen. A junction end diverges from the germline sequence, so it may reflect a read error. These data belong to a study of blood T cells in healthy people across ages (dated by TCRdb to about 2015). With regard to the full study: Template switching captured roughly one uniquely barcoded TCR beta cDNA molecule per two T cells in model experiments. To track age-related changes in TCR beta repertoire diversity, the study relied on deep sequencing normalized with unique cDNA molecular identifiers. Donors were grouped into four age groups: young (average roughly 15 years), middle-aged (around 39), aged (approximately 67) and long-lived (roughly 80). To avoid experimental bias, donors of different ages were spread randomly across the sequencing lanes. The study analyzed two additional independent replicas of 1 million unique cDNA reads from the same blood draw for two donors, one aged 18 to 29 and one aged 80 or older.

Library creation used 5' RACE. Sequencing used an Illumina HiSeq 2500. The second PCR ran for roughly 7 to 12 cycles and used a J-beta primer mix along with a sample-barcoded 5' primer. A template-switch 5' adaptor carrying 12 random nucleotides introduced a unique molecular identifier onto each TCR beta cDNA molecule. Each sample yielded at least 2.5 million CDR3-containing paired-end reads. First-strand cDNA was synthesized from all RNA with the Mint cDNA synthesis kit, primed by a TRBC-specific oligonucleotide. Following uracil-DNA glycosylase treatment, a first 18-cycle PCR with universal primers M1SS and BC2_uni_R was performed on all cDNA. As for the original processing: For normalization, 1 million high-quality reads were randomly selected from each sample, with every read carrying a distinct molecular identifier. Reads with shared molecular identifiers were discarded instead of being binned into consensus sequences. MiTCR, with a Q25 quality threshold and the strictest error-elimination algorithm, was used for CDR3 identification, clonotype clustering and error correction. A nonparametric unseen species model with Euler transformation was used to estimate a lower bound on total TCR beta diversity. TCRdb ran its own pipeline on the public reads, namely fastp trimming at Q25 and MiXCR clone calling, and kept in-frame beta chains. Rows with one shared CDR3 protein collapse into an entry with the most common genes and DNA. TCRdb's processing, not the authors', yielded these V and J calls. Recorded for this sample are about 970,000 distinct CDR3 sequences; just over 50% of them occurred a single time. About 21% of the sample is taken by the ten largest.

Donors were 40 or so systemically healthy Caucasian individuals from Russia aged roughly 6 to 90 years. Each donor gave about 9.7 milliliters of peripheral blood, drawn into EDTA-treated Vacutainer tubes. Ficoll-Paque density-gradient centrifugation was used to isolate PBMCs, with at least 6 million per sample. Total RNA, at least 6 micrograms per sample, was extracted from PBMCs with Trizol reagent. Naive CD45RAhigh/CD27high T cell percentages were measured by flow cytometry on a PBMC aliquot from every donor. The paper as a whole reports these results and caveats: Donor CMV infection status was unknown, potentially confounding age-related changes in expanded clonotypes. Estimates of total diversity based on one million sequenced T cells were regarded as lower bounds and as underestimates. Compared with the aged group, more naive CD4+ T cells, fewer expanded clones and increased TCR diversity were shown by the long-lived group, suggesting age selection. Observed TCR beta diversity per million T cells fell roughly linearly with age, and a significant reduction was already apparent by age around 44. There was a strong correlation between observed TCR beta diversity and the percentage of naive T cells measured by flow cytometry. Because profiling used bulk unsorted PBMCs, naive and antigen-experienced compartments could not be compared conclusively.

Looking up the germline V gene (reference sequence) yields CDR1 SEHNR and CDR2 FQNEAQ. The CDR3 has 14 amino acids, counting the end cysteine and phenylalanine. Just the 42-base CDR3 DNA is kept, in frame starting at base 1. This TCR came from a woman in her sixties or seventies in good health. The sequencing sample was made of blood. The chain is made from TRBV7-9 and TRBJ2-5; the D gene identity is not certain. The CDR3 region: CACSRSGWAETQYF. The nucleotides read TGTGCCTGCAGTCGCTCTGGGTGGGCTGAGACCCAGTACTTC.